This T cell receptor (beta chain) was sequenced for a study of cytomegalovirus exposure and HLA in healthy donors (dated by TCRdb to 2016 to 2017). Study-level background: In an earlier analysis of roughly 590 of the donors, about 260 Gb of sequence data and 117 million unique TCR beta sequences from about 179 million T cells were reported. Class I and class II HLA loci were covered by the typing at four-digit resolution. A few DR-DQ haplotypes were handled as single units for association and clustering because linkage in the cohort was strong. All discovery cohort repertoires had been generated on a single sequencing platform. The number of typed donors differed by locus: roughly 629-640 for A, B, C, DRB1 and DQB1; approximately 540 for DQA1; over 600 for DPA1; and approximately 450 for DPB1. High-throughput TCR immunosequencing, statistical association of individual TCRs with disease status, and machine learning were combined to predict cytomegalovirus infection status. Among roughly 400 genotyped donors of the cohort, an average of approximately 240,000 unique TCR beta nucleotide sequences was sequenced per donor, of which approximately 18% were non-productive. About 300 gigabases of sequencing data and roughly 90 million unique TCR sequences were included in an early release covering under 650 HLA-typed donors. The aim of the study was to test whether cataloging public T cell receptors could identify signatures of past pathogen exposure. Alongside the repertoire data, information on donor age, sex, ethnicity and CMV serostatus was compiled. In an earlier analysis of 587 of the donors, high-throughput TCR beta sequencing was used to judge whether each TCR beta V gene segment behaved as functional or pseudogenic. Using immunosequencing, the study profiled T cell repertoires from 666 subjects and related those repertoires to cytomegalovirus serostatus. In a later genetic analysis, genome-wide SNP genotypes for about 55% of the roughly 700 donors were used, and that subset was treated as a discovery cohort. In a later analysis, previously published TCR beta repertoires from 670 or so donors were re-analyzed and high-resolution HLA genotyping was added so that TCR occurrence patterns could be studied. Rather than using new phenotypic data, the later analysis identified candidate immune exposures from TCR beta sequences and from how often those sequences occurred across donors. In addition to the first cohort of 650 to 750 subjects, a separate validation cohort of 120 different subjects was used. Of the roughly 400 genotyped donors, approximately 82% fell in the genetic ancestry cluster associated with self-reported Caucasian donors. Results and caveats for the whole study, not just this receptor: In a later genetic analysis, fewer N-insertions in productive TCRs were reported among donors in an Asian-associated ancestry cluster than the roughly 700-donor mean. Specific HLA alleles were associated with over 15,000 TCR beta sequences at a false discovery rate of 0.05 in a later analysis. Compared with equally common non-associated chains, HLA-associated TCR beta chains in a later analysis were more clonally expanded and had lower generation probabilities. Linkage disequilibrium might explain the correlated functional status among segregating V segments, but an unknown experimental factor could not be ruled out. Because HLA typing was missing for some donors at each locus, association tests included only the typed subset. Presence/absence analyses assumed roughly uniform sequencing depth across donors, an assumption that may not hold. A total of fewer than 200 TCR beta chains were listed by the study as associated with cytomegalovirus. According to a later analysis, parvovirus B19, influenza, CMV and Epstein-Barr virus appeared linked to several top co-occurrence clusters. The only immune exposure information available for the cohort was CMV serostatus. Most CMV-associated TCR beta chains appeared to be HLA-restricted in a later analysis, and the HLA associations seemed to be driven largely by CMV exposure. The authors suggested that the approach could potentially be generalized to other disease states and immunological phenotypes. An earlier analysis of some 560 of the donors showed that most TCR beta V segments appeared in productive rearrangements either about 87% or about 30% of the time, which broadly matched IMGT annotations. In a later analysis, the rate of TCR association differed among HLA loci, with DRB1 alleles having the most associated TCRs and HLA-C alleles having the fewest. A few of the identified cytomegalovirus-associated TCR beta chains were confirmed in vitro to be specific for cytomegalovirus antigens. Strong co-occurrence of HLA alleles, especially DR and DQ, made assigning TCR associations to individual alleles difficult. A group of highly shared sequence variants was considered likely to be a technical artifact of the sequencing pipeline. A later genetic analysis associated a missense DCLRE1C variant with V-gene and J-gene trimming of TCR beta chains, and an independent cohort replicated the association. This cohort had only TCR beta chains sequenced, and the lack of alpha or paired-chain data limited which features could be detected. A further reported finding was that TCR beta sequences accurately predicted the HLA-A and HLA-B alleles for most subjects in the first cohort. The 87-base-pair reads could not distinguish some IMGT-functional V segments, including TRBV6-2 and TRBV6-3, so those segments were excluded. Across donors, most TCR sequences were observed very rarely, whereas some public TCRs were present in many individuals. The earlier analysis of about 600 of the donors excluded 15 to 20 rarely observed V segments, including chromosome 9 orphons, because counts were too low. Cytomegalovirus status was reported to be diagnosed by the classifier with high specificity and sensitivity in both the original and validation cohorts.

About this clone: There is no known antigen for this receptor. No per-base quality is available; no much larger clone lies one base away.

The cohort was made up of approximately 670 healthy bone marrow donors. Cohort members were all nominally healthy when sampled, although unrecorded immune exposures were likely present. The donor tested CMV seronegative, placing the donor among the approximately 400 seronegative members of the cohort. A peripheral blood sample was provided by each donor, and peripheral blood mononuclear cells were used for TCR beta sequencing. Genomic DNA was extracted from the blood cell samples with the Qiagen DNeasy Blood Extraction Kit. The library was generated by the immunoSEQ multiplex PCR assay. A mixture of 60 forward primers for TCR Vbeta segments and 13 reverse primers for TCR Jbeta segments was used in the multiplex PCR. The CDR3 region of rearranged TCR beta genes was amplified from genomic DNA with a multiplex PCR assay. On the Illumina HiSeq System, the amplified TCR beta libraries were sequenced as 87-base-pair reads. The authors' analysis ran thus. In a later analysis, tens of millions of unique TCR beta chains were counted across the roughly 610 repertoires, and roughly 11 million of these chains were shared by at least two donors. A nearest-neighbor algorithm error-corrected the raw reads and collapsed the reads into unique sequences, merging closely related sequences to remove PCR and sequencing errors. CDR3 sequences were aligned to IMGT reference sequences to assign V, D and J gene segments. Each retained sequence needed at least a six-nucleotide match to both a V gene segment and a J gene segment. Rearrangements were called productive when the CDR3 lacked stop codons and stayed in frame with V and J; all others were non-productive. Following IMGT convention, CDR3 was defined as the stretch from the second conserved V-encoded cysteine up to the conserved J-encoded phenylalanine. Sequences without an unambiguous match to a single V gene segment were excluded from the earlier analysis of about 630 of the donors. In an earlier analysis of approximately 560 of the donors, a V segment was called functional when productive rearrangements were above 56.7%, and segregating when the standard deviation between donors exceeded 5%. A statistical classification framework was built for diagnosing cytomegalovirus status from the catalog of TCR beta chain sequences. In a later analysis, V and J genes were assigned by comparing TCR nucleotide sequences against IMGT/GENE-DB human TR gene sequences. A later analysis assigned CDR3 sequences and most-parsimonious VDJ recombination scenarios with the TCRdist pipeline. In a later analysis, each TCR beta chain was defined by its CDR3 amino acid sequence together with its V-gene family, and reads without a unique V-gene family were excluded. As a way to deal with suspected cross-contamination and a sequencing artifact, a later analysis dropped 450 to 600 nucleotide sequences that were highly shared and had low generation probability. A later analysis calculated a clonal expansion index for each public chain from normalized within-repertoire ranks of inferred template counts. Generation probabilities in a later analysis came from a VDJ recombination model fitted to out-of-frame rearrangements, and those results were checked against IGoR. A later analysis scored TCR-TCR, TCR-HLA and TCR-CMV co-occurrence with hypergeometric tests, applying a repertoire-size bias correction to TCR pairs. False discovery rates were estimated in a later analysis by permuting HLA or CMV assignments 20 times. In a later analysis, co-occurring TCRs were grouped with DBSCAN, and TCRdist sequence similarity was added when clustering was performed within HLA-allele-positive subsets. Repertoires with fewer than 30,000 or more than 120,000 public chains were left out of co-occurrence clustering, as were five repertoires with anomalous nucleotide sharing. Imported from immuneACCESS, the table was reduced by TCRdb to in-frame sequences with V and J called. These copies leave out some clones; in studies compared against another copy, an unresolved V gene accounts for under half, and the cause of the remainder is not known. That table furnishes V, J and clone size, whereas the DNA furnished D and trimming. The sample table records about 170,000 clones; roughly 83% of these occur just once. The ten most abundant clones make up 0.35% to 0.4% of the sample.

Trimming removed 0 bases from V and 12 bases from J; the gene matches leave 7 bases unexplained. CDR1 SGHRS and CDR2 YFSETQ were looked up in the germline V gene. The CDR3 spans 14 residues, from the cysteine through the phenylalanine. Just CDR3 DNA is preserved here, 42 bases in frame from base 1. This TCR derives from a boy younger than 10 in good health and CMV-seronegative. The chain is encoded by TRBV5-1 joined to TRBJ2-1, with TRBD2 matching 9 junction bases. What was sequenced was PBMCs. The DNA is as follows: TGCGCCAGCAGCTTGGGACTAGCGGACCCCCCGCAGTTCTTC. Its product reads: CASSLGLADPPQFF.